Below are 6 T cell receptor beta chains sequenced from a single sample in a study of response to subunit inactivated influenza vaccine. Each CDR3 protein gets one entry after TCRdb re-called the RT-PCR reads with MiXCR. The sample yields roughly 570,000 distinct CDR3 sequences, over 10% seen once. The source material was PBMCs from blood, sampled roughly 47 days after vaccination. Receptors originate from a man in his fifties who received an inactivated influenza vaccine.

This clonotype was detected a few times. J is TRBJ2-5 and V is TRBV5-1, with a tentative D call TRBD2 (6 bases). V dropped 2 bases and J dropped 2 bases, with 10 bases sitting between them. This CDR3 comprises 14 residues. Germline CDR1 reads SGHRS; CDR2 reads YFSETQ. The CDR3 reads CASSFVEGQETQYF. The CDR3 DNA reads TGCGCCAGCAGCTTCGTGGAGGGGCAAGAGACCCAGTACTTC.

This clonotype was seen ten or more times. This chain connects TRBV29-1 to TRBJ1-1; no reliable D call. The CDR3 runs 11 residues. V lost 6 bases and J 2 bases, leaving 7 bases between the germline ends. Germline V gene data show CDR1 as SQVTM and CDR2 as ANQGSEA. The CDR3 nucleotides read TGCAGCGTACGGGGAAACACTGAAGCTTTCTTT. Its protein is CSVRGNTEAFF.

V usage is TRBV29-1 and J usage is TRBJ2-1; no clear D. The germline V gene has CDR1 SQVTM and CDR2 ANQGSEA. V shed 1 base and J shed 6 bases, with 10 bases lying between them. The CDR3 spans 13 residues. CDR3 coding DNA: TGCAGCGTTGAAGTAGGTAGGCGCAATGAGCAGTTCTTC. This translates into CSVEVGRRNEQFF.

The gene calls are TRBV29-1 and TRBJ1-6; D is possibly TRBD1 (6 bases). Germline loops: CDR1 SQVTM, CDR2 ANQGSEA. Trimming left V 6 bases short and J 5 bases short, with 11 bases between. The CDR3 runs 13 residues. Here the CDR3 DNA reads TGCAGCGTGGTGGACAGCCATAATTCACCCCTCCACTTT. It translates to CSVVDSHNSPLHF. Combining the CDR3 with reference TRBV29-1 and TRBJ1-6 gives the whole variable domain SAVISQKPSRDICQRGTSLTIQCQVDSQVTMMFWYRQQPGQSLTLIATANQGSEATYESGFVIDKFPISRPNLTFSTLTVSNMSPEDSSIYLCSVVDSHNSPLHFGNGTRLTVT.

This clonotype was seen ten or more times. The J gene is TRBJ2-2, the V gene TRBV7-8; 7 bases align to TRBD2. The CDR3 has 16 amino acids. V trimming: 2 bases; J trimming: 1 base; junction bases outside the gene matches: 4. Germline V gene data show CDR1 as SGHVS and CDR2 as FQNEAQ. The DNA of the CDR3 is TGTGCCAGCAGCTTACATGGCGGGGGGAACACCGGGGAGCTGTTTTTT. This codes for CASSLHGGGNTGELFF.

As regards this clonotype: A read error may explain this, as a much larger clone is one base away. The chain uses TRBV5-1 and TRBJ1-1; D is unclear. CDR3 length equals 13 residues. Germline CDR1 reads SGHRS; CDR2 reads YFSETQ. The chain's CDR3 is CTSKPLQGPEAFF. CDR3 nucleotides: TGCACCAGCAAACCCCTACAAGGGCCTGAAGCTTTCTTT. The full variable domain, in which reference TRBV5-1 and TRBJ1-1 provide the parts outside the CDR3, is KAGVTQTPRYLIKTRGQQVTLSCSPISGHRSVSWYQQTPGQGLQFLFEYFSETQRNKGNFPGRFSGRQFSNSRSEMNVSTLELGDSALYLCTSKPLQGPEAFFGQGTRLTVV.